The source of this TCR beta chain is a study of T cell responses to AZD1222 COVID-19 vaccine. Germline values: CDR1 LGHNT, CDR2 FRNRAP. The CDR3 extends over 14 amino acids. J lost 2 bases, V lost 1 base, and 1 base had no gene match. Notes on the study in general: No repertoire was sampled before or during the peak T cell response, only after it. Donors, mostly white British, included more females; clonal diversity was possibly underestimated. The study reported that nearly half of spike-specific TCRs target unmutated variant regions.

Some clones are missing from TCRdb's copy, which holds only in-frame ones; the method was immunoSEQ multiplex PCR. Here the sample spans tens of thousands of clones, almost 90% being singletons. A note on this clone: Its antigen remains unidentified.

The J gene is TRBJ1-1, the V gene TRBV12-5; TRBD1 aligns across 7 bases. The receptor's source is an adult who received the AZD1222 COVID-19 vaccine. The starting material was peripheral blood, obtained 28 days after the second AZD1222 dose. The CDR3 loop is CASGLGTGNTEAFF. The DNA for the CDR3 is TGTGCTAGTGGTTTGGGGACAGGAAACACTGAAGCTTTCTTT.